The 21 T cell receptor beta chains below come from one sample, sequenced in a study of CD8 T cell repertoires and HIV-1 epitope variants. These receptors lack a known antigen. Libraries were prepared by immunoSEQ multiplex PCR; TCRdb keeps only in-frame clonotypes and omits some of them. The table lists around 5,800 clones, 50% to 70% of them singletons. Sequenced sample: cultured CD8+ T cells derived from PBMCs. The source of these receptors is a male donor with HIV.

This clone was recorded once. The rearrangement uses TRBV19 and TRBJ2-1; no firm D call. Trimming took 3 bases from V and 3 from J, leaving 6 bases between them. The CDR3 runs 13 residues. Per germline, CDR1 LNHDA and CDR2 SQIVND (reference sequence). The CDR3 protein is CASSIDFYNEQFF. In nucleotides, the CDR3 is TGTGCCAGTAGTATCGACTTCTACAATGAGCAGTTCTTC. Based on the CDR3 plus reference TRBV19 and TRBJ2-1, the full variable domain is DGGITQSPKYLFRKEGQNVTLSCEQNLNHDAMYWYRQDPGQGLRLIYYSQIVNDFQKGDIAEGYSVSREKKESFPLTVTSAQKNPTAFYLCASSIDFYNEQFFGPGTRLTVL.

The chain combines TRBV27 with TRBJ2-2; D not resolved. The germline V gene has CDR1 MNHEY and CDR2 SMNVEV (reference sequence). CDR3 size: 15 residues. Trimming stripped 0 bases from V and 5 bases from J, with 10 bases between. DNA of the CDR3: TGTGCCAGCAGTTTATCGATGGCGGTAACCGGGGAGCTGTTTTTT. Translation gives CASSLSMAVTGELFF.

This clone came up a few times. The DNA of the CDR3 is TGTGCCAGCAGCCCCCCGGACAGCTACGAGCAGTACTTC. Protein: CASSPPDSYEQYF. This rearrangement joins TRBV28 to TRBJ2-7, with D perhaps TRBD1 (6 bases). The V gene lost 6 bases and the J gene lost 3 bases, with 12 bases spanning the gap. CDR3 size: 13 residues. Germline values: CDR1 MDHEN, CDR2 SYDVKM.

This chain joins TRBV7-8 and TRBJ2-5; 9 positions agree with TRBD1. The CDR3 contains 15 residues. V lost 5 bases, J lost 5 bases, and 9 bases stayed unmatched. Looked up from germline, CDR1 is SGHVS and CDR2 is FQNEAQ. Written as DNA, the CDR3 is TGTGCCAGCAGCCCTACAGGGGGCCCGCGGGAGACCCAGTACTTC. Protein product: CASSPTGGPRETQYF.

The J gene is TRBJ2-3, the V gene TRBV9; 7 bases are shared with TRBD2. Germline trimming cut 4 bases from V and 0 bases from J; bases unmatched to any gene: 2. The germline V gene encodes CDR1 SGDLS and CDR2 YYNGEE. The CDR3 runs to 14 residues. The CDR3: CASSPAGSTDTQYF. The CDR3, as DNA: TGTGCCAGCAGCCCAGCGGGGAGCACAGATACGCAGTATTTT.

The rearrangement joins TRBV11-2 to TRBJ2-3; D is uncertain. CDR1 and CDR2 from the germline V gene are SGHAT and FQNNGV. The CDR3 is 15 amino acids. The ends were cut back, 5 bases at V and 2 bases at J, with 14 bases in the middle. The CDR3 DNA reads as TGTGCCAGCAGCCCATCCTCCTTTGACACAGATACGCAGTATTTT. This encodes CASSPSSFDTDTQYF.

This chain joins TRBV19 and TRBJ1-1; TRBD1 agrees at 7 bases. Germline V CDR1 and CDR2: LNHDA, SQIVND (reference sequence). The CDR3 length is 15 residues. Unmatched junction bases numbered 6, after V lost 5 bases and J lost 0 bases. The CDR3 protein is CASSAGQFLNTEAFF. The CDR3 bases are TGTGCCAGTAGTGCGGGACAGTTCTTGAACACTGAAGCTTTCTTT.

This chain uses TRBV28 with TRBJ2-7; TRBD1 matches at 7 bases. Per the germline V gene, CDR1 is MDHEN and CDR2 is SYDVKM. The CDR3 consists of 13 residues. The trim removed 5 bases at V and 5 bases at J, leaving 6 bases unmatched. CDR3: CASSATGINEQYF. In DNA, the CDR3 is TGTGCCAGCAGTGCGACAGGGATAAACGAGCAGTACTTC.

CDR3 nucleotides: TGTGCCAGCAGTTTTGCCCCGGGCCTCTACGAGCAGTACTTC. Protein sequence: CASSFAPGLYEQYF. V usage is TRBV28 and J usage is TRBJ2-7; D unclear. V lost 3 bases and J 3 bases, leaving 12 bases between the germline ends. CDR1 is MDHEN, CDR2 SYDVKM, per germline. The CDR3 has 14 amino acids.

This chain connects TRBV5-4 to TRBJ2-7, with 7 bases matching TRBD1. J gave up 5 bases and V 4 bases, and 6 bases lay outside the gene matches. The CDR3 consists of 13 residues. Germline V gene data show CDR1 as SGHNT and CDR2 as YYREEE (reference sequence). CDR3 DNA: TGTGCCAGCAGCCAAACAGGGGTCAACGAGCAGTACTTC. This gives the protein CASSQTGVNEQYF.

The chain links TRBV5-6 to TRBJ1-5, with D uncertain. The CDR3 loop spans 15 amino acids. The V and J ends lost 4 bases and 0 bases respectively, with 11 bases between them. Germline lookup yields CDR1 SGHDT and CDR2 YYEEEE. The CDR3 reads CASSTGTASNQPQHF. The CDR3 DNA reads as TGTGCCAGCAGCACTGGCACGGCTAGCAATCAGCCCCAGCATTTT.

The rearrangement uses TRBV5-1 and TRBJ2-3; no clear D gene. This CDR3 is built from 11 residues. Trimming took off 7 bases at V and 3 bases at J, with 6 bases between the two ends. Germline V gene lookup returns CDR1 SGHRS and CDR2 YFSETQ. The CDR3 bases are TGCGCCAGCCGAACTACAGATACGCAGTATTTT. Translated, it gives CASRTTDTQYF.

The chain uses TRBV5-1 and TRBJ2-1; D call uncertain. V was shortened by 4 bases and J by 6 bases, with 5 bases between the two germline ends. The germline CDR1 and CDR2 sequences are SGHRS and YFSETQ. This CDR3 is built from 11 residues. The chain's CDR3 is CASSPGNEQFF. CDR3 bases: TGCGCCAGCAGCCCCGGCAATGAGCAGTTCTTC.

The V call is TRBV5-6, the J call TRBJ1-6; D is undetermined. Germline V gives CDR1 SGHDT, CDR2 YYEEEE. CDR3 length: 12 amino acids. Trimming removed 0 bases at V and 8 bases at J, with 3 bases between. The CDR3 nucleotides read TGTGCCAGCAGCTTGGACGATTCACCCCTCCACTTT. Encoded protein: CASSLDDSPLHF.

The chain carries TRBV11-3 and TRBJ2-2; D remains unclear. This CDR3 spans 13 amino acids. V was shortened by 0 bases and J by 12 bases, with 11 bases between the two germline ends. Per the germline V gene, CDR1 is SGHNT and CDR2 is YENEEA. CDR3 region: CASSLESSSKLFF. CDR3 DNA: TGTGCCAGCAGCTTAGAATCAAGTTCCAAGCTGTTTTTT.

The chain couples TRBV10-3 to TRBJ2-5; D may be TRBD2 (5 bases). With the DNA end fitting TRBJ2-7 better, the J assignment may be wrong. CDR1 is ENHRY, CDR2 SYGVKD, per germline. The CDR3 has 14 residues. The CDR3 loop reads CAISGVGNTYEQYF. The DNA for the CDR3 is TGTGCCATCAGTGGGGTCGGGAATACCTACGAGCAGTACTTC.

CDR3 sequence: CASSEGRSSWETQYF. In DNA, the CDR3 is TGCGCCAGCAGCGAGGGACGGAGTAGTTGGGAGACCCAGTACTTC. V and J are TRBV5-1 and TRBJ2-5; D assignment may be TRBD1 or TRBD2 (5 bases each). The CDR3 is made up of 15 amino acids. V gave up 4 bases and J gave up 5 bases, with 18 bases separating them. Per germline, CDR1 SGHRS and CDR2 YFSETQ.

This sequence joins TRBV6-5 and TRBJ2-7; 8 bases agree with TRBD1. Germline loops: CDR1 MNHEY, CDR2 SVGAGI. The CDR3 has 13 amino acids. Unmatched junction bases numbered 3, after V lost 2 bases and J lost 6 bases. CDR3 in DNA: TGTGCCAGCAGTTACGGACAGGGAGGCGAGCAGTACTTC. Protein product: CASSYGQGGEQYF.

The chain couples TRBV5-1 to TRBJ2-1, with 10 bases aligning to TRBD2. Germline V CDR1 and CDR2: SGHRS, YFSETQ. This CDR3 is 14 amino acids long. V trimming: 4 bases; J trimming: 9 bases; junction bases outside the gene matches: 7. The CDR3 reads CASSLVSGGVEQFF. CDR3 DNA: TGCGCCAGCAGCCTGGTGAGCGGGGGGGTTGAGCAGTTCTTC. Drawing the rest from reference TRBV5-1 and TRBJ2-1, the complete variable domain is KAGVTQTPRYLIKTRGQQVTLSCSPISGHRSVSWYQQTPGQGLQFLFEYFSETQRNKGNFPGRFSGRQFSNSRSEMNVSTLELGDSALYLCASSLVSGGVEQFFGPGTRLTVL.

CDR3 residues: CASSLSGGAYNEQFF. The CDR3 DNA follows: TGTGCCAGCAGCCTTAGCGGGGGGGCCTACAATGAGCAGTTCTTC. The chain uses TRBV9 and TRBJ2-1; TRBD2 agrees at 11 bases. With V trimmed by 4 bases and J by 2 bases, 2 bases remained unmatched. This CDR3 has 15 residues. Germline CDR1 is SGDLS and CDR2 is YYNGEE.

The rearrangement joins TRBV30 to TRBJ2-4; D tentatively fits TRBD1 or TRBD2 (5 bases each). This CDR3 is 15 amino acids long. The germline gives CDR1 GTSNPN, CDR2 SVGIG (reference sequence). Trimming took 1 base from V and 6 from J, leaving 16 bases between them. CDR3 nucleotides: TGTGCCTGGAGTGCCGGGTCCGGGGCGGGAAACATTCAGTACTTC. It yields the protein CAWSAGSGAGNIQYF.